The 5 T cell receptor beta chains below all came from one sample that was sequenced in a study of cytomegalovirus exposure and HLA in healthy donors. The PCR had 60 Vbeta and 13 Jbeta primers. Measured with immunoSEQ multiplex PCR; TCRdb has only the in-frame clones, and not every one. The table records around 140,000 clones, nearly 80% of them present only once. The source material was PBMCs. The receptors stem from a male donor in good health and CMV-seronegative.

CDR3 loop: CASLTGSPYEQYF. The CDR3 DNA is TGTGCCAGTTTAACAGGGTCCCCCTACGAGCAGTACTTC. The chain joins TRBV19 to TRBJ2-7, with a weak D call TRBD1 (6 bases). There are 13 residues in the CDR3. The V gene lost 8 bases and the J gene lost 2 bases, with 13 bases spanning the gap. Germline loops: CDR1 LNHDA, CDR2 SQIVND (reference sequence).

This chain uses TRBV7-2 with TRBJ1-1, with 11 positions matching TRBD1. The germline V gene has CDR1 SGHTA and CDR2 FQGNSA. V lost 2 bases and J lost 4; bases outside the gene matches: 3. CDR3 size: 15 residues. The CDR3 DNA reads as TGTGCCAGCAGCTTATGGGGACAGGGGGGCACTGAAGCTTTCTTT. Translated: CASSLWGQGGTEAFF.

The chain joins TRBV7-9 to TRBJ2-7; D is possibly TRBD1 (6 bases). Trimming stripped 3 bases from V and 4 bases from J, with 13 bases between. This CDR3 contains 14 residues. Germline V CDR1 and CDR2: SEHNR, FQNEAQ (reference sequence). The CDR3 bases are TGTGCCAGCAGCTTTACAGGGTTGACGTACGAGCAGTACTTC. Encoded protein: CASSFTGLTYEQYF.

The chain combines TRBV19 with TRBJ1-1; no reliable D call. The germline V and J ends were trimmed by 5 bases and 4 bases, with 11 bases remaining between them. This CDR3 has 13 residues. In germline, CDR1 is LNHDA, CDR2 SQIVND (reference sequence). CDR3 in amino acids: CASSLRGGTEAFF. The CDR3 DNA follows: TGTGCCAGTAGTCTCCGGGGAGGCACTGAAGCTTTCTTT.

Concerning this clone itself: A read error may account for a junction end that differs from germline. The V and J genes are TRBV7-9 and TRBJ2-2; 10 bases are shared with TRBD1. The germline V gene encodes CDR1 SEHNR and CDR2 FQNEAQ (reference sequence). This CDR3 is built from 15 residues. The CDR3 coding sequence is TGTTCCAGCAGCCCCCGGGACAGGGGCAACGGGGAGCTGTTTTTT. It specifies CSSSPRDRGNGELFF.